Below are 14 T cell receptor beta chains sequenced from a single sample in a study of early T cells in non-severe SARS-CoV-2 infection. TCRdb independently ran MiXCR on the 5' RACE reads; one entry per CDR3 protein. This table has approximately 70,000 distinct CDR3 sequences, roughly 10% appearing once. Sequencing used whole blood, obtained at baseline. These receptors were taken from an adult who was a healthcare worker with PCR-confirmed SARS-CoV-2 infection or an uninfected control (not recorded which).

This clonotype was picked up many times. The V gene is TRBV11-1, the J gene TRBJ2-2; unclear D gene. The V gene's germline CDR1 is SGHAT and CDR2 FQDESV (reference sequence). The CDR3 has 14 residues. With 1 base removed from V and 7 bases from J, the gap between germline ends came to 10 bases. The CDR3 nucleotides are TGTGCCAGCAGCTTAGTCATCGAGAACGGGGAGCTGTTTTTT. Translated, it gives CASSLVIENGELFF.

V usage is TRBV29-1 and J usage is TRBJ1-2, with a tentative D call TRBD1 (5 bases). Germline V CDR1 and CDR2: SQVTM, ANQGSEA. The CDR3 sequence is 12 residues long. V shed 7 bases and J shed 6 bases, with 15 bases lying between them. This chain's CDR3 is CSASGGDHGYTF. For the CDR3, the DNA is TGCAGCGCGAGCGGGGGGGATCATGGCTACACCTTC. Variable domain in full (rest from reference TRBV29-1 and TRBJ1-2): SAVISQKPSRDICQRGTSLTIQCQVDSQVTMMFWYRQQPGQSLTLIATANQGSEATYESGFVIDKFPISRPNLTFSTLTVSNMSPEDSSIYLCSASGGDHGYTFGSGTRLTVV.

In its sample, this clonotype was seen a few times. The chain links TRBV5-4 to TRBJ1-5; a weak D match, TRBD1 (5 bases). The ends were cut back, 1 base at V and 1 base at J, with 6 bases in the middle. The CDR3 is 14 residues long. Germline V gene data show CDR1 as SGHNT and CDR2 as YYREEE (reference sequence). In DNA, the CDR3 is TGTGCCAGCAGCTTGAGGGGAAGCAATCAGCCCCAGCATTTT. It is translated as CASSLRGSNQPQHF.

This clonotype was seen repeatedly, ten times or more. The CDR3: CASSPGPREFF. The CDR3 DNA reads as TGTGCCAGCAGCCCCGGCCCCCGGGAGTTCTTC. The V call is TRBV2, the J call TRBJ2-1, with D uncertain. V was pared by 6 bases and J by 14 bases, with 14 bases between. Germline values: CDR1 SNHLY, CDR2 FYNNEI. The CDR3 has 11 amino acids.

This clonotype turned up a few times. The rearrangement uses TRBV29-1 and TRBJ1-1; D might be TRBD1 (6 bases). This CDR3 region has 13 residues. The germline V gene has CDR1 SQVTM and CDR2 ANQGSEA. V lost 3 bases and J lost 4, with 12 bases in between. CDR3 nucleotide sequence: TGCAGCGTTGAGGGGGCGTTATTCACTGAAGCTTTCTTT. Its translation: CSVEGALFTEAFF.

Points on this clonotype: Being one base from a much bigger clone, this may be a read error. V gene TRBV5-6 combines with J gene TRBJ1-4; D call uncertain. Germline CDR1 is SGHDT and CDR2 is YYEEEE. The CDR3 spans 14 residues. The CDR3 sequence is CASSLSTENEELFF. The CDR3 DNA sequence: TGTGCCAGCAGCTTGTCTACTGAGAATGAAGAACTGTTTTTT.

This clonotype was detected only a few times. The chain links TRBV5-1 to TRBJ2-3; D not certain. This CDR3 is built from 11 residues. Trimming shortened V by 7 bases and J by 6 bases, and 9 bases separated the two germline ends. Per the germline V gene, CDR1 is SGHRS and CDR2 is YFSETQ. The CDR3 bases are TGCGCCAGCTCGCAGTGGGATACGCAGTATTTT. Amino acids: CASSQWDTQYF.

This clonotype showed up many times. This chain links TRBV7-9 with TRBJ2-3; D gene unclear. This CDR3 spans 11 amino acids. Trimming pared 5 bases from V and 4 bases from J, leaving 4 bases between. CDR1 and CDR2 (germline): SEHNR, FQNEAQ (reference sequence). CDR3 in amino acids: CASSRADTQYF. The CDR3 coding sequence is TGTGCCAGCAGCCGAGCAGATACGCAGTATTTT.

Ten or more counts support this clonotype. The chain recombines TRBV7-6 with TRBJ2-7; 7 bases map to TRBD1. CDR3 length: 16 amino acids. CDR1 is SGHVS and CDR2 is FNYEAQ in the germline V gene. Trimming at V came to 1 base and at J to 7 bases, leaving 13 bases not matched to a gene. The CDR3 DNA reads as TGTGCCAGCAGCTTAGGAGGGGGCAGGCCCCTGGAGGAGCAGTACTTC. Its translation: CASSLGGGRPLEEQYF.

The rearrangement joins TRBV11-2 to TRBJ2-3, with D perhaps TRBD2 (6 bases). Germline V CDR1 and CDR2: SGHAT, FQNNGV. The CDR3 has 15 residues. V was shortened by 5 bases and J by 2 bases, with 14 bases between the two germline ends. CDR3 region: CASSLAAGPTDTQYF. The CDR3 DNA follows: TGTGCCAGCAGCCTGGCTGCGGGGCCCACAGATACGCAGTATTTT. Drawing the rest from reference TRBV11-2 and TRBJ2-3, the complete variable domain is EAGVAQSPRYKIIEKRQSVAFWCNPISGHATLYWYQQILGQGPKLLIQFQNNGVVDDSQLPKDRFSAERLKGVDSTLKIQPAKLEDSAVYLCASSLAAGPTDTQYFGPGTRLTVL.

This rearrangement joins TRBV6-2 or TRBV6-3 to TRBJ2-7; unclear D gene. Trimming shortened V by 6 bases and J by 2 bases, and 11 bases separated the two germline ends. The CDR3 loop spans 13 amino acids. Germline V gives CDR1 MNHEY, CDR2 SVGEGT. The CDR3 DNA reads TGTGCCAGCAGCCGTACTAAGACCTACGAGCAGTACTTC. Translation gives CASSRTKTYEQYF.

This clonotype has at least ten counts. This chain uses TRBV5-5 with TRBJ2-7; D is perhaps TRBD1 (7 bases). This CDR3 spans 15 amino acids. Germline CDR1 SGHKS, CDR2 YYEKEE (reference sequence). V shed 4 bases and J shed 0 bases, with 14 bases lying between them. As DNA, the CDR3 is TGTGCCAGCAGCCGGGCGGGACAGAGCTCCTACGAGCAGTACTTC. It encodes CASSRAGQSSYEQYF.

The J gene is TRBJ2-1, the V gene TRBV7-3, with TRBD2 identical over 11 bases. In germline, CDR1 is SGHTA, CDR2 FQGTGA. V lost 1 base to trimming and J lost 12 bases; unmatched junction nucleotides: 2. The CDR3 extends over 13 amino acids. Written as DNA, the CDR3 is TGTGCCAGCAGCTTAAATCTAGCGGGAGGGCAGTTCTTC. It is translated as CASSLNLAGGQFF.

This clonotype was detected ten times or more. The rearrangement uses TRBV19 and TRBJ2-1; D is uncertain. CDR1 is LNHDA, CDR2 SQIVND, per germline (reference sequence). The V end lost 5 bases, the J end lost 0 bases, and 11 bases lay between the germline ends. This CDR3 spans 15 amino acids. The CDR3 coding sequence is TGTGCCAGTAGTCCCCGTTCGGGCTCCTACAATGAGCAGTTCTTC. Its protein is CASSPRSGSYNEQFF. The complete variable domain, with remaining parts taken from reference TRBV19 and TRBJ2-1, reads DGGITQSPKYLFRKEGQNVTLSCEQNLNHDAMYWYRQDPGQGLRLIYYSQIVNDFQKGDIAEGYSVSREKKESFPLTVTSAQKNPTAFYLCASSPRSGSYNEQFFGPGTRLTVL.